This T cell receptor (beta chain) was captured by sequencing in a study of T cells in Graves' hyperthyroidism and ophthalmopathy. General observations from the study: Blood samples included most of the expanded thyroid clonotypes exceeding 0.001.

Newly diagnosed hyperthyroidism patients aged 18 to 65 years had disease lasting under 2 months. Germline trimming cut 5 bases from V and 8 bases from J; bases unmatched to any gene: 7. Germline V gene sequence: CDR1 KGHDR, CDR2 SFDVKD. This CDR3 is built from 14 residues. RNA transcripts yielded amplified TCR beta CDR3 regions. TCR CDR3 regions were first amplified by RT-PCR with HTBI primers. TCRdb reprocessed the multiplex PCR reads with MiXCR, giving one entry per CDR3 protein. The table shows some 460,000 distinct CDR3 sequences, with less than 20% occurring only once. This clonotype has a count of ten or more. Its antigen is unidentified.

The sequenced sample was blood. This receptor was taken from a woman between 18 and 29 years old with Graves' hyperthyroidism. The rearrangement links TRBV24-1 to TRBJ1-4, with TRBD1 identical over 7 bases. The CDR3 DNA is TGTGCCACCAGTGCCGGGACAGAGGTAGAAAAACTGTTTTTT. Amino acids: CATSAGTEVEKLFF.